Below, 8 T cell receptor beta chains from the same sample are listed, as sequenced in a study of early T cells in non-severe SARS-CoV-2 infection (dated by TCRdb to about 2021). The method behind the library was 5' RACE. These reads were obtained on a NextSeq 500. TCRdb trimmed public reads at Q25 via fastp, called clones via MiXCR and kept in-frame beta chains. Here each entry gathers all rows of one CDR3 protein and keeps the most common genes and DNA. In all, the sample holds about 33,000 distinct CDR3 sequences, and approximately 6% of those were seen once. Of the sample, approximately 13% falls within the top ten clones. The material sequenced was whole blood. These TCRs come from an adult who was a healthcare worker with PCR-confirmed SARS-CoV-2 infection or an uninfected control (not recorded which).

This clonotype was seen ten or more times. This chain joins TRBV28 and TRBJ2-7; tentatively, D is TRBD1 (6 bases). CDR1 is MDHEN and CDR2 is SYDVKM in the germline V gene. CDR3 length: 14 amino acids. Trimming cost V 3 bases and J 2 bases, with 11 bases left between them. The CDR3 protein is CASSFPGTPYEQYF. The CDR3 DNA is TGTGCCAGCAGTTTCCCCGGGACACCCTACGAGCAGTACTTC.

This clonotype showed up just a few times. The V and J genes are TRBV3-1 and TRBJ1-1; 8 nucleotides line up with TRBD1. Germline loops: CDR1 LGHDT, CDR2 YNNKEL (reference sequence). The CDR3 has 14 residues. After removal of 1 base from V and 5 bases from J, the junction contained 3 bases not matched to a gene. CDR3 sequence (DNA): TGTGCCAGCAGCCAAGCACAGGGGGGGACTGAAGCTTTCTTT. It specifies CASSQAQGGTEAFF. Variable domain in full (rest from reference TRBV3-1 and TRBJ1-1): DTAVSQTPKYLVTQMGNDKSIKCEQNLGHDTMYWYKQDSKKFLKIMFSYNNKELIINETVPNRFSPKSPDKAHLNLHINSLELGDSAVYFCASSQAQGGTEAFFGQGTRLTVV.

This clonotype has ten or more counts. J is TRBJ2-1 and V is TRBV3-1, with a tentative D call TRBD2 (6 bases). Trimming took 8 bases from V and 4 from J, leaving 15 bases between them. The length of the CDR3 is 14 residues. Germline V gives CDR1 LGHDT, CDR2 YNNKEL (reference sequence). CDR3 amino acids: CASSLGTQYNEQFF. The CDR3 nucleotides are TGTGCCAGCTCACTCGGGACTCAGTACAATGAGCAGTTCTTC.

This clonotype was seen at least ten times. CDR3: CASIPLTGSYNEQFF. The CDR3 DNA is TGTGCCAGCATTCCCCTGACAGGGTCCTACAATGAGCAGTTCTTC. The chain recombines TRBV7-9 with TRBJ2-1; 7 nucleotides match TRBD1. J lost 1 base, V lost 7 bases, and 7 bases had no gene match. This CDR3 comprises 15 residues. The germline V gene has CDR1 SEHNR and CDR2 FQNEAQ (reference sequence). Full variable domain (rest looked up from reference TRBV7-9 and TRBJ2-1): DTGVSQNPRHKITKRGQNVTFRCDPISEHNRLYWYRQTLGQGPEFLTYFQNEAQLEKSRLLSDRFSAERPKGSFSTLEIQRTEQGDSAMYLCASIPLTGSYNEQFFGPGTRLTVL.

This clonotype was seen at least ten times. The chain recombines TRBV3-1 with TRBJ1-2; D is undetermined. CDR1 is LGHDT, CDR2 YNNKEL, per germline (reference sequence). Trimming stripped 4 bases from V and 7 bases from J, with 13 bases between. This CDR3 region has 13 residues. The CDR3: CASSPRLEGGYTF. CDR3 coding DNA: TGTGCCAGCAGCCCTCGGTTGGAGGGTGGCTACACCTTC. The whole variable domain, remainder taken from reference TRBV3-1 and TRBJ1-2, is DTAVSQTPKYLVTQMGNDKSIKCEQNLGHDTMYWYKQDSKKFLKIMFSYNNKELIINETVPNRFSPKSPDKAHLNLHINSLELGDSAVYFCASSPRLEGGYTFGSGTRLTVV.

The sample holds many counts of this clonotype. The rearrangement joins TRBV4-1 to TRBJ2-4; TRBD1 might be the D (6 bases). The CDR3 sequence is 16 residues long. V was shortened by 1 base and J by 1 base, with 11 bases between the two germline ends. From germline, CDR1 is MGHRA and CDR2 YSYEKL. The DNA for the CDR3 is TGCGCCAGCAGCCAAGTCACCGGACAGGCCAAAAACATTCAGTACTTC. This translates into CASSQVTGQAKNIQYF.

This clonotype has a count of ten or more. The J gene is TRBJ2-3, the V gene TRBV5-1; TRBD2 agrees at 7 bases. Germline V CDR1 and CDR2: SGHRS, YFSETQ. Unmatched junction bases numbered 11, after V lost 7 bases and J lost 0 bases. The CDR3 runs 16 residues. The CDR3 sequence is CASARTRGASTDTQYF. The CDR3 nucleotides read TGCGCCAGCGCCCGGACTAGAGGGGCTAGCACAGATACGCAGTATTTT.

V gene TRBV11-2 combines with J gene TRBJ2-3, with D perhaps matching TRBD1 (5 bases). The CDR3 extends over 14 amino acids. Trimming took 3 bases from V and 4 from J, leaving 11 bases between them. CDR1 SGHAT and CDR2 FQNNGV come from the germline V gene. CDR3: CASSFWGQPDTQYF. CDR3 DNA: TGTGCCAGCAGCTTTTGGGGCCAGCCAGATACGCAGTATTTT.